The source of this T cell receptor beta chain is a study of control samples from healthy donors and cancer patients. The data were produced by immunoSEQ multiplex PCR, yet TCRdb's version contains in-frame clones alone and is incomplete. Here the sample spans approximately 190,000 clones, about 90% being singletons. CDR3 length: 14 amino acids. Per germline, CDR1 MDHEN and CDR2 SYDVKM. V lost 5 bases, J lost 2 bases, and 10 bases lay in between. The TCR comes from a man aged 30 to 39 in good health. Source material: blood. The chain joins TRBV28 to TRBJ1-3, with a weak D call TRBD1 (6 bases). The CDR3 coding sequence is TGTGCCAGCAGTCCTTCAGGGGCTGGAAACACCATATATTTT. Encoded protein: CASSPSGAGNTIYF.